What follows are 32 T cell receptor beta chains derived from one specimen sequenced in a study of cytomegalovirus exposure and HLA in healthy donors. PCR involved 60 Vbeta and 13 Jbeta primers. Some clones are missing from TCRdb's copy, which holds only in-frame ones; the method was immunoSEQ multiplex PCR. This table has more than 140,000 clones, over 75% appearing once. The sample consisted of PBMCs. The receptors come from a man younger than 40 in good health and CMV-seropositive.

V is TRBV9 and J is TRBJ2-7; the D gene is possibly TRBD2 (6 bases). CDR1 is SGDLS and CDR2 is YYNGEE in the germline V gene. The CDR3 has 16 amino acids. V was clipped by 1 base and J by 7 bases, with 21 bases between them. The CDR3 bases are TGTGCCAGCAGCGTAAGCGGGTCATCTCCGTGGGGGGAGCAGTACTTC. Protein: CASSVSGSSPWGEQYF.

This rearrangement joins TRBV11-2 to TRBJ2-7, with D possibly matching TRBD1 (6 bases). The CDR3 has 16 residues. Trimming removed 2 bases from V and 3 bases from J, with 17 bases in between. From germline, CDR1 is SGHAT and CDR2 FQNNGV. This CDR3 is CASSLNRVPPYYEQYF. As DNA, the CDR3 is TGTGCCAGCAGCTTAAACAGGGTGCCCCCATACTACGAGCAGTACTTC.

The gene calls are TRBV6-1 and TRBJ1-1; D might be TRBD1 (6 bases). V was cut by 5 bases and J by 5 bases, with 9 bases left in between. Germline assignment: CDR1 MNHNS and CDR2 SASEGT. The CDR3 runs 12 residues. This chain's CDR3 is CASSLQGTEAFF. CDR3 in DNA: TGTGCCAGCAGTCTTCAGGGGACTGAAGCTTTCTTT.

The CDR3 sequence: CATATSQGPDTQYF. The CDR3 DNA follows: TGTGCCACCGCGACTAGCCAGGGCCCAGATACGCAGTATTTT. The chain carries TRBV6-5 and TRBJ2-3; 7 bases map to TRBD2. The germline gives CDR1 MNHEY, CDR2 SVGAGI. This CDR3 contains 14 residues. The ends lost 10 bases at V and 4 bases at J; junction bases unmatched: 11.

The chain uses TRBV18 and TRBJ2-7, with a tentative D call TRBD2 (7 bases). The germline V and J ends were trimmed by 3 bases and 2 bases, with 14 bases remaining between them. The CDR3 length is 15 residues. Per the germline V gene, CDR1 is KGHSH and CDR2 is LQKENI. The CDR3 spells CASSPNEGGAYEQYF. CDR3 in DNA: TGTGCCAGCTCACCCAATGAAGGGGGGGCCTACGAGCAGTACTTC.

About this clone itself: This sample includes further DNA sequences coding for the same CDR3. V usage is TRBV6-6 and J usage is TRBJ1-6; D gene uncertain. The CDR3 is made up of 16 amino acids. The V end was cut by 0 bases, the J end by 3 bases, with 9 bases between. Germline assignment: CDR1 MNHNY and CDR2 SVGAGI (reference sequence). The DNA for the CDR3 is TGTGCCAGCAGTTACTCGGTTGACATCTATAATTCACCCCTCCACTTT. Amino acids: CASSYSVDIYNSPLHF.

This clone has a single count. The chain couples TRBV28 to TRBJ1-4; 7 bases map to TRBD1. V lost 4 bases, J lost 7 bases, and 9 bases stayed unmatched. The CDR3 totals 15 residues. Germline CDR1 is MDHEN and CDR2 is SYDVKM. As DNA, the CDR3 is TGTGCCAGCAGTTCTACCGGGGCAGGGGGTGAAAAACTGTTTTTT. This gives the protein CASSSTGAGGEKLFF.

The V gene is TRBV18, the J gene TRBJ1-6, with D possibly being TRBD1 (5 bases). CDR3 size: 14 residues. CDR1 KGHSH and CDR2 LQKENI come from the germline V gene. The germline V and J ends were trimmed by 3 bases and 10 bases, with 13 bases remaining between them. The CDR3 sequence: CASSPGLRGSPLHF. The CDR3, as DNA: TGTGCCAGCTCACCGGGCCTCCGGGGGTCACCCCTCCACTTT.

In nucleotides, the CDR3 is TGTGCCAGCAGTTACTCGAACAGGGCTCACTACGAGCAGTACTTC. As protein: CASSYSNRAHYEQYF. The chain carries TRBV6-5 and TRBJ2-7, with D possibly matching TRBD1 (6 bases). Germline V gives CDR1 MNHEY, CDR2 SVGAGI. Deletions cut 0 bases from V and 3 bases from J, with 12 bases between. CDR3 size: 15 residues.

The chain links TRBV7-2 to TRBJ2-7; possibly TRBD2 for D (7 bases). V lost 2 bases and J 6 bases, leaving 11 bases between the germline ends. The CDR3 is 13 amino acids. Germline values: CDR1 SGHTA, CDR2 FQGNSA. DNA for the CDR3: TGTGCCAGCAGCTTAAGGCGGGGGCTCGAGCAGTACTTC. It specifies CASSLRRGLEQYF.

The chain links TRBV4-1 to TRBJ1-6; D call uncertain. The germline V gene encodes CDR1 MGHRA and CDR2 YSYEKL. Trimming took 2 bases from V and 8 from J, leaving 13 bases between them. The CDR3 runs to 15 residues. CDR3 sequence (DNA): TGCGCCAGCAGCCAACGGGATATTGGGGATTCACCCCTCCACTTT. The encoded protein is CASSQRDIGDSPLHF.

The gene calls are TRBV6-1 and TRBJ1-1; D is uncertain. This CDR3 region has 15 residues. CDR1 and CDR2 (germline): MNHNS, SASEGT. The V end lost 8 bases, the J end lost 7 bases, and 23 bases lay between the germline ends. CDR3 sequence: CASHTSLPRRLEAFF. The DNA for the CDR3 is TGTGCCAGCCACACTAGTCTACCCCGGCGACTTGAAGCTTTCTTT.

The V call is TRBV30, the J call TRBJ1-2, with unresolved D. Germline V gives CDR1 GTSNPN, CDR2 SVGIG (reference sequence). The CDR3 spans 12 residues. Trimming shortened V by 5 bases and J by 8 bases, and 15 bases separated the two germline ends. CDR3 residues: CAWPSAYGGYTF. CDR3 nucleotides: TGTGCCTGGCCCTCCGCCTACGGGGGCTACACCTTC.

The rearrangement joins TRBV19 to TRBJ2-1, with 8 bases identical to TRBD2. The germline V gene encodes CDR1 LNHDA and CDR2 SQIVND (reference sequence). CDR3 length equals 13 residues. After removal of 3 bases from V and 10 bases from J, the junction contained 5 bases not matched to a gene. This chain's CDR3 is CASSIASGGEQFF. The CDR3 DNA reads TGTGCCAGTAGTATCGCCTCGGGGGGGGAGCAGTTCTTC.

The chain employs TRBV5-5 and TRBJ2-7, with 12 positions matching TRBD2. CDR3 length: 15 amino acids. The trim removed 4 bases at V and 2 bases at J, leaving 4 bases unmatched. Germline V lookup: CDR1 SGHKS, CDR2 YYEKEE (reference sequence). The CDR3 nucleotides read TGTGCCAGCAGCGAGACTAGCGGGAGTCCCTACGAGCAGTACTTC. Amino acids: CASSETSGSPYEQYF.

This clone was observed at least ten times. The rearrangement uses TRBV11-1 and TRBJ2-1, with 7 positions matching TRBD1. V lost 5 bases to trimming and J lost 7 bases; unmatched junction nucleotides: 8. Germline V CDR1 and CDR2: SGHAT, FQDESV (reference sequence). The CDR3 is made up of 14 amino acids. DNA for the CDR3: TGTGCCAGCAGCCCCGGGACAGTCAATAATGAGCAGTTCTTC. This translates into CASSPGTVNNEQFF.

The V call is TRBV28, the J call TRBJ2-3; 8 bases line up with TRBD2. This CDR3 has 14 residues. The J segment lost 6 bases and the V segment lost 2 bases, leaving 4 bases of the junction unmatched. Looked up from germline, CDR1 is MDHEN and CDR2 is SYDVKM. The CDR3 DNA is TGTGCCAGCAGTTTACCGGGGGGGATGGATACGCAGTATTTT. It codes for CASSLPGGMDTQYF.

This clone was counted a single time. This same CDR3 is encoded by further DNA sequences in the sample. V gene TRBV27 combines with J gene TRBJ2-7; 8 bases fit TRBD1. With 3 bases clipped from V and 4 bases from J, the junction kept 8 bases outside the gene matches. This CDR3 comprises 15 residues. The V gene's germline CDR1 is MNHEY and CDR2 SMNVEV (reference sequence). The CDR3 here is CASSFARTGSYEQYF. The CDR3 DNA reads as TGTGCCAGCAGTTTCGCCAGGACAGGGAGTTACGAGCAGTACTTC.

This rearrangement joins TRBV7-8 to TRBJ2-1, with 10 bases that match TRBD2. V lost 5 bases, J lost 7 bases, and 14 bases stayed unmatched. The CDR3 has 17 amino acids. Looked up from germline, CDR1 is SGHVS and CDR2 is FQNEAQ. The CDR3 DNA reads as TGTGCCAGCAGCCCAAAAGTGCTAGCGGGAGAGGGGAATGAGCAGTTCTTC. Translation: CASSPKVLAGEGNEQFF.

A few counts support this clone. Other DNA sequences from this sample encode an identical CDR3 as well. The chain uses TRBV6-4 and TRBJ2-3, with 10 nucleotides matching TRBD1. Germline CDR1 MRHNA, CDR2 SNTAGT. The J segment lost 4 bases and the V segment lost 0 bases, leaving 1 base of the junction unmatched. The CDR3 runs to 15 residues. In DNA form, the CDR3 reads TGTGCCAGCAGTGACTCAGGACAGGGGGCAGATACGCAGTATTTT. Its translation: CASSDSGQGADTQYF.

V and J are TRBV18 and TRBJ1-1; 7 bases fit TRBD1. Per germline, CDR1 KGHSH and CDR2 LQKENI. The CDR3 is made up of 13 amino acids. V shed 6 bases and J 3 bases; nucleotides not matched to a gene: 4. DNA for the CDR3: TGTGCCAGCTCCAGGGGGGCTGACACTGAAGCTTTCTTT. Amino acids: CASSRGADTEAFF.

The chain carries TRBV4-1 and TRBJ2-4, with 10 bases aligning to TRBD1. The CDR3 sequence is 15 residues long. With V trimmed by 4 bases and J by 8 bases, 8 bases remained unmatched. Germline V CDR1 and CDR2: MGHRA, YSYEKL. This CDR3 reads CASSRAGTGDDIQYF. CDR3 nucleotides: TGCGCCAGCAGCCGTGCCGGGACAGGGGATGACATTCAGTACTTC.

The V call is TRBV25-1, the J call TRBJ2-7, with D maybe TRBD1 (6 bases). Germline V gene lookup returns CDR1 MGHDK and CDR2 SYGVNS. The CDR3 contains 15 residues. V gave up 6 bases and J gave up 0 bases, with 15 bases separating them. DNA for the CDR3: TGTGCCAGCAGCGGACCCGGACAGCACTCCTACGAGCAGTACTTC. It translates to CASSGPGQHSYEQYF.

This clone has more than one count but fewer than ten. The chain combines TRBV2 with TRBJ2-2; no clear D gene. The CDR3 extends over 15 amino acids. V lost 6 bases, J lost 1 base, and 12 bases lay in between. Germline assignment: CDR1 SNHLY and CDR2 FYNNEI. The CDR3 nucleotides read TGTGCCAGCAGCCGGGTCCCCGGGAACACCGGGGAGCTGTTTTTT. It encodes CASSRVPGNTGELFF.

The chain recombines TRBV15 with TRBJ1-4, with 8 positions matching TRBD1. The germline gives CDR1 LNHNV, CDR2 YYDKDF (reference sequence). Trimming cost V 4 bases and J 8 bases; bases outside gene matches: 9. This CDR3 spans 15 amino acids. The CDR3 sequence is CATSTQGGYREKLFF. The DNA of the CDR3 is TGTGCCACCAGCACACAGGGGGGTTATAGGGAAAAACTGTTTTTT.

In its sample, this clone was seen many times. The rearrangement uses TRBV5-5 and TRBJ2-3; maybe TRBD2 (5 bases). Germline loops: CDR1 SGHKS, CDR2 YYEKEE (reference sequence). Trimming cost V 4 bases and J 6 bases, with 18 bases left between them. This CDR3 is built from 15 residues. The CDR3 DNA reads TGTGCCAGCAGCCCTCAAGAGGAGGTCGCGGATACGCAGTATTTT. Protein product: CASSPQEEVADTQYF.

The chain has TRBV5-1 and TRBJ1-3; 10 bases match TRBD1. CDR3 length: 19 residues. CDR1 SGHRS and CDR2 YFSETQ come from the germline V gene. The V and J ends lost 4 bases and 0 bases, in that order; junction bases with no gene match: 13. CDR3: CASSPRTGGTTISGNTIYF. DNA for the CDR3: TGCGCCAGCAGCCCCCGGACAGGGGGGACCACAATCTCTGGAAACACCATATATTTT.

This sequence joins TRBV19 and TRBJ1-5; a possible D gene is TRBD1 (6 bases). Trimming took 4 bases from V and 0 from J, leaving 7 bases between them. CDR1 and CDR2 from the germline V gene are LNHDA and SQIVND (reference sequence). There are 14 residues in the CDR3. CDR3 nucleotides: TGTGCCAGTAGTAAACAGGGTAGCAATCAGCCCCAGCATTTT. Protein sequence: CASSKQGSNQPQHF.

The V and J genes are TRBV19 and TRBJ2-2; 11 bases match TRBD1. The V segment lost 3 bases and the J segment 4 bases; nucleotides outside the gene matches: 1. The CDR3 contains 15 residues. CDR1 is LNHDA and CDR2 is SQIVND in the germline V gene (reference sequence). CDR3 loop: CASSIGTGGTGELFF. The DNA for the CDR3 is TGTGCCAGTAGTATCGGGACAGGGGGCACCGGGGAGCTGTTTTTT.

The chain joins TRBV7-9 to TRBJ2-5, with a possible D match to TRBD1 (7 bases). Trimming stripped 5 bases from V and 5 bases from J, with 12 bases between. CDR3 length: 13 residues. Germline assignment: CDR1 SEHNR and CDR2 FQNEAQ (reference sequence). The CDR3 DNA reads as TGTGCCAGCAGCCAGGGGGGCCAGGAGACCCAGTACTTC. Amino acid sequence: CASSQGGQETQYF.

The V gene is TRBV5-1, the J gene TRBJ1-1, with 12 bases fitting TRBD1. The CDR3 loop spans 15 amino acids. Germline loops: CDR1 SGHRS, CDR2 YFSETQ. Germline trimming cut 5 bases from V and 4 bases from J; bases unmatched to any gene: 6. CDR3 in DNA: TGCGCCAGCAGTAGGGGACAGGGGGCCACCACTGAAGCTTTCTTT. As protein: CASSRGQGATTEAFF.

The chain combines TRBV27 with TRBJ1-4, with 9 bases fitting TRBD1. Germline CDR1 reads MNHEY; CDR2 reads SMNVEV (reference sequence). The CDR3 has 14 amino acids. V lost 8 bases and J lost 8; bases outside the gene matches: 9. The CDR3 bases are TGTGCCAGCTCATCACAGGGGGCATGGGAAAAACTGTTTTTT. Its translation is CASSSQGAWEKLFF.